This T cell receptor (beta chain) was sequenced in a study of long-term antiretroviral therapy in people with HIV. Findings of the study overall: Following ART, diversity rose but still fell short of transplant donor controls. It was observed that HIV repertoires exhibited narrower CDR3 length ranges than controls. Clones that had undergone expansion before ART dominated the repertoire at all time points.

CDR1 is MNHNY, CDR2 SVGAGI, per germline (reference sequence). The CDR3 covers 16 residues. Deletions cut 0 bases from V and 3 bases from J, with 14 bases between. The immunoSEQ assay was v3.0, run at survey level. The sequencing target was roughly 35,000-55,000 T-cell genomes per sample. Profiled with immunoSEQ multiplex PCR; TCRdb holds only in-frame clones, not every one. The repertoire has approximately 47,000 clones, about 86% of them found once; the top ten carry under 3%. To note about this clone: Its target is not known.

This chain uses TRBV6-6 with TRBJ1-2; TRBD1 is a possible D gene (6 bases). The clonotype comes from a woman aged 18-29 years with HIV. The sample was unsorted PBMCs, taken 0.8 years after starting antiretroviral therapy. The CDR3 spells CASSYSIAGADYGYTF. DNA of the CDR3: TGTGCCAGCAGTTACTCGATAGCAGGGGCGGACTATGGCTACACCTTC.